The next 4 T cell receptor beta chains were all read from a single sample in a study of tissue-resident memory T cells in lung cancer (dated by TCRdb to between 2019 and 2020). The study at large found these results: Per patient, the most expanded clonotype made up an average of 19% of sequenced TRM cells, a finding that suggests expansion of a single tumor antigen-specific clone.

The instrument was an Illumina MiSeq. Unique molecular identifiers were incorporated into the TCR sequencing libraries, and TruSeq single indexes were used for indexing. TCRdb cleaned the public reads at Q25 with fastp, built clones with MiXCR and kept in-frame beta chains. Rows with a matching CDR3 protein are joined into one entry that keeps the most common DNA and genes. The sample yields hundreds of distinct CDR3 sequences; approximately 21% were counted once. The ten largest clones take up about 64% of the sample. These receptors' targets are unknown. Sorting of CD8+ T cells according to CD103 expression was performed on a BD FACSAria-II, with the sorted cells collected directly into ice-cold TRIzol LS reagent. The source material was CD103+ CD8+ T cells from lung tumor tissue. The sample's cell subset or site label is to be understood as: tissue-resident memory (TRM) CD8+ CTLs. The receptors shown here come from a human donor with treatment-naive lung cancer (subtype not recorded).

This clonotype is medium-sized (0.01 to 0.1%). The rearrangement uses TRBV6-1 and TRBJ1-2; a possible D gene is TRBD1 (6 bases). The CDR3 contains 15 residues. Trimming pared 5 bases from V and 4 bases from J, leaving 17 bases between. Per the germline V gene, CDR1 is MNHNS and CDR2 is SASEGT. CDR3 bases: TGTGCCAGCAGTTGGGGGGCAGGCTCCAGCTATGGCTACACCTTC. Protein sequence: CASSWGAGSSYGYTF.

The gene calls are TRBV4-1 and TRBJ2-1; D is undetermined. V was cut by 0 bases and J by 5 bases, with 2 bases left in between. This CDR3 comprises 12 residues. Germline assignment: CDR1 MGHRA and CDR2 YSYEKL. The CDR3 DNA sequence: TGCGCCAGCAGCCAAGATAACAATGAGCAGTTCTTC. Its protein product is CASSQDNNEQFF.

The rearrangement joins TRBV5-6 to TRBJ2-7; D is possibly TRBD1 or TRBD2 (5 bases each). The V gene lost 2 bases and the J gene lost 0 bases, with 12 bases spanning the gap. The germline V gene has CDR1 SGHDT and CDR2 YYEEEE. This CDR3 comprises 15 residues. CDR3 loop: CASSFGTDSSYEQYF. The CDR3 DNA reads TGTGCCAGCAGCTTCGGGACGGATAGCTCCTACGAGCAGTACTTC.

This clonotype qualifies as large. The J gene is TRBJ2-1, the V gene TRBV7-6; 7 bases fit TRBD1. The CDR3 sequence is 15 residues long. Trimming cost V 4 bases and J 6 bases; bases outside gene matches: 9. The germline gives CDR1 SGHVS, CDR2 FNYEAQ. In DNA, the CDR3 is TGTGCCAGCAGCTCCTCGGACAGGACTGGCAATGAGCAGTTCTTC. This codes for CASSSSDRTGNEQFF. Filled out from reference TRBV7-6 and TRBJ2-1, the complete variable domain reads GAGVSQSPRYKVTKRGQDVALRCDPISGHVSLYWYRQALGQGPEFLTYFNYEAQQDKSGLPNDRFSAERPEGSISTLTIQRTEQRDSAMYRCASSSSDRTGNEQFFGPGTRLTVL.